The clone carrying this T cell receptor beta chain has more than one count but fewer than ten. As yet, its antigen is unknown. CDR1 and CDR2 (germline): SGHTA, FQGNSA. V gave up 9 bases and J gave up 3 bases, with 22 bases separating them. The CDR3 contains 16 residues. TCRdb's copy holds only in-frame clones and misses some; the assay was immunoSEQ multiplex PCR. The table includes 30,000 to 35,000 clones, about 87% detected once. The data were obtained in a study of a mutant IDH1 vaccine in newly diagnosed glioma. Looking at the study overall: Before enrollment, the patients had been treated with radiotherapy alone, temozolomide alone, or both together. Most of them had received both.

Findings of the study overall: Among patients, roughly 94% showed immune responses induced by the vaccine.

Time point noted: week 47, end of study. Vaccinated patients received 300 ug of mutant IDH1 20-mer peptide per dose, with topical imiquimod. Across weeks 1, 3, 5, 7, 11, 15, 19 and 23, patients received a vaccination each time, eight in all. Patients carried new grade 3 or 4 IDH1-mutant astrocytomas lacking nuclear ATRX. The V call is TRBV7-2, the J call TRBJ2-3, with a possible D match to TRBD2 (5 bases). This material consisted of PBMCs, taken from a glioma patient whose treatment included an IDH1 peptide vaccine. The source of this sequence is a woman under 40 with glioma. The CDR3 DNA sequence: TGTGCCAGTAACCCCTTTCGCTTGAGGGATACAGATACGCAGTATTTT. It translates to CASNPFRLRDTDTQYF. Using reference TRBV7-2 and TRBJ2-3 for the parts outside the CDR3, the full variable domain is GAGVSQSPSNKVTEKGKDVELRCDPISGHTALYWYRQSLGQGLEFLIYFQGNSAPDKSGLPSDRFSAERTGGSVSTLTIQRTQQEDSAVYLCASNPFRLRDTDTQYFGPGTRLTVL.